This is a list of T cell receptor beta chains from one sample in a study of T cell changes during pregnancy in multiple sclerosis. Repertoires were generated with immunoSEQ multiplex PCR, while TCRdb's copy carries only in-frame clones and drops some. The table has more than 15,000 clones, approximately 90% seen once; the top ten hold about 1.3%. The sequenced sample was CD4+ T cells from peripheral blood mononuclear cells, obtained in the first trimester of pregnancy. Receptor source: a female donor in good health, enrolled as a control in a pregnancy study. Each CDR3 is given without its conserved first and last residue.

J: TRBJ1-2
V: TRBV19
CDR3: ASSIDAPGGQDYGYT

J: TRBJ1-5
V: TRBV18
CDR3: ASSRTGPGQPQH

J: TRBJ2-5
V: TRBV9
CDR3: ASSAGTSGRAGTQY

J: TRBJ2-5
V: TRBV19
CDR3: ASSRIGGRERAETQY

J: TRBJ2-7
V: TRBV19
CDR3: ASSRSSSSSSYEQY

J: TRBJ1-1
V: TRBV4-1
CDR3: ASSQGDRGLDTEAF

J: TRBJ1-5
V: TRBV11-3
CDR3: ASSLGFVGSRGGNQPQH

J: TRBJ2-1
V: TRBV5-4
CDR3: ASSPRTGPYNEQF

J: TRBJ2-3
V: TRBV5-4
CDR3: ASSLTGGAPDTQY

J: TRBJ1-1
V: TRBV21-1
CDR3: ASSCRTGRLLRTEAF

J: TRBJ1-1
V: TRBV15
CDR3: ATSRARNTEAF

J: TRBJ1-5
V: TRBV19
CDR3: ASSPDRGSNQPQH

J: TRBJ2-2
V: TRBV19
CDR3: ASSIPAASGELF

J: TRBJ1-5
V: TRBV4-1
CDR3: ASSQVWGGDQPQH

J: TRBJ2-1
V: TRBV19
CDR3: ASSAGLAGLNAEQF

J: TRBJ1-1
V: TRBV30
CDR3: AWSVQEVTEAF

J: TRBJ1-4
V: TRBV27
CDR3: ASGFGGEKLF

J: TRBJ2-1
V: TRBV9
CDR3: ASSVAQGLGYNEQF

J: TRBJ1-2
V: TRBV9
CDR3: ASSVVWMRRNYGYT

J: TRBJ2-1
V: TRBV30
CDR3: AGRGSHNEQF

J: TRBJ2-5
V: TRBV30
CDR3: AWTRDFQETQY

J: TRBJ2-1
V: TRBV14
CDR3: ASSQAFHEQF

J: TRBJ2-7
V: TRBV7-2
CDR3: ASSSLPGTVYEQY

J: TRBJ2-1
V: TRBV10-3
CDR3: AIGLAGGPDEQF

J: TRBJ1-3
V: TRBV18
CDR3: ASSPRDRVSGNTIY

J: TRBJ2-4
V: TRBV2
CDR3: ASRQIASGGAKNIQY

J: TRBJ1-1
V: TRBV5-4
CDR3: ASSLSKGPNTEAF

J: TRBJ2-7
V: TRBV7-2
CDR3: ASRSPGSEQY

J: TRBJ1-4
V: TRBV25-1
CDR3: ASSDRGLTNEKLF

J: TRBJ1-3
V: TRBV25-1
CDR3: ASSPGTLTGNTIY

J: TRBJ1-2
V: TRBV5-1
CDR3: ASSLVGSLNYGYT

J: TRBJ2-7
V: TRBV18
CDR3: ASSPNGGGGPYEQY

J: TRBJ2-5
V: TRBV4-3
CDR3: ASSQTGGTQY

J: TRBJ2-7
V: TRBV10-3
CDR3: AIRGASGGESYEQY

J: TRBJ2-7
V: TRBV7-2
CDR3: ASSFAGPSKNEQY

J: TRBJ1-2
V: TRBV19
CDR3: ASSILGNYNYGYT

J: TRBJ1-4
V: TRBV7-8
CDR3: ASSLGQGAEKLF

J: TRBJ1-2
V: TRBV30
CDR3: AWSGRRQSNYGYT

J: TRBJ1-2
V: TRBV29-1
CDR3: SVGEADGYT

J: TRBJ1-4
V: TRBV5-1
CDR3: ASSLAGTWEKLF

J: TRBJ1-1
V: TRBV29-1
CDR3: SGGTGLEDSEAF

J: TRBJ2-7
V: TRBV4-3
CDR3: ASSQNDAEPYEQY